The T cell receptor (beta chain) described here comes from a study of cytomegalovirus exposure and HLA in healthy donors. Study-level points and caveats: Beyond CMV serostatus, there was no information to go on about immune exposure.

Trimming cost V 5 bases and J 0 bases, with 14 bases left between them. The length of the CDR3 is 16 residues. Germline-derived CDR1 and CDR2 are KGHSH and LQKENI. The study ran its PCR with 60 Vbeta and 13 Jbeta primers. Only in-frame clones appear in the TCRdb table, and some are missing; sequencing was by immunoSEQ multiplex PCR. This table holds 80,000 or so clones, around 78% found once. Note on this clone: As yet, its antigen is unknown.

This sequence joins TRBV18 and TRBJ1-3; D is perhaps TRBD1 (5 bases). This clonotype originated in a man in his forties in good health and CMV-seronegative. The specimen was PBMCs. The CDR3 DNA is TGTGCCAGCTCAACCAAACAGGCCCCCTCTGGAAACACCATATATTTT. Translating it yields CASSTKQAPSGNTIYF.